This T cell receptor beta chain stems from a study of spatial heterogeneity in lung cancer. TCRdb re-called the 5' RACE reads through MiXCR, storing one row per CDR3 protein. The table includes roughly 8,300 distinct CDR3 sequences, around 5% detected once. Time point given: sample taken at primary tumor resection. Whole RNA, isolated from tumor, nontumor lung or frozen PBMC, was sequenced without prior sorting. Study outcomes and limitations: Mutation counts in tumors were tracked by counts of expanded intratumoral alpha and beta TCRs.

This clonotype turned up a few times. Its antigen is unidentified. Germline CDR1 reads LGHDT; CDR2 reads YNNKEL (reference sequence). This CDR3 has 15 residues. V was clipped by 0 bases and J by 6 bases, with 11 bases between them. J is TRBJ2-2 and V is TRBV3-1; D possibly corresponds to TRBD2 (5 bases). Source: lung tumor tissue, taken at surgery. The sequence was obtained from a female donor with early-stage non-small cell lung cancer. CDR3 region: CASSQEPGKAGELFF. The DNA of the CDR3 is TGTGCCAGCAGCCAAGAACCCGGGAAAGCCGGGGAGCTGTTTTTT.